These 16 T cell receptor beta chains were sequenced from one sample in a study of neurological immune-mediated disorders. TCRdb ran MiXCR on the 5' RACE reads and lists one entry per CDR3 protein. Of more than 45,000 distinct CDR3 sequences listed, over 10% are singletons. Source material: PBMCs. The receptor source for this set is a man aged 60-69 years in good health.

Many counts were recorded for this clonotype. The J gene is TRBJ2-1, the V gene TRBV12-3 or TRBV12-4, with TRBD2 identical over 12 bases. With V trimmed by 3 bases and J by 5 bases, 2 bases remained unmatched. This CDR3 has 15 residues. The CDR3 spells CASSLGTSGHNEQFF. The CDR3 DNA is TGTGCCAGCAGTTTGGGGACTAGCGGGCACAATGAGCAGTTCTTC.

This clonotype was observed a handful of times. This CDR3 is CASSLSGRQAYEKLFF. Here the CDR3 DNA reads TGTGCCAGCAGCTTAAGCGGACGGCAAGCTTATGAAAAACTGTTTTTT. The chain uses TRBV7-2 and TRBJ1-4, with D unclear. Germline lookup yields CDR1 SGHTA and CDR2 FQGNSA. V gave up 2 bases and J gave up 6 bases, with 16 bases separating them. The CDR3 runs to 16 residues.

This clonotype was found many times. The chain employs TRBV20-1 and TRBJ2-4; the D gene could be TRBD1 or TRBD2 (5 bases each). The CDR3 is made up of 17 amino acids. The V end was cut by 3 bases, the J end by 0 bases, with 18 bases between. CDR1 and CDR2 (germline): DFQATT, SNEGSKA (reference sequence). DNA of the CDR3: TGCAGTGCTAGTAAAGGGGCTGGGACCCTAGCCAAAAACATTCAGTACTTC. Encoded protein: CSASKGAGTLAKNIQYF.

The table lists this clonotype with many counts. DNA for the CDR3: TGTGCCAGCATAGAGGGACCTGGACAGATTATTCCTGGGGCCAACGTCCTGACTTTC. Residues: CASIEGPGQIIPGANVLTF. The chain uses TRBV6-2 or TRBV6-3 and TRBJ2-6, with a possible D match to TRBD1 (6 bases). The CDR3 is 19 residues long. The V end was cut by 7 bases, the J end by 2 bases, with 24 bases between. The V gene's germline CDR1 is MNHEY and CDR2 SVGEGT.

The chain recombines TRBV5-1 with TRBJ2-2, with 8 bases matching TRBD2. The trim removed 5 bases at V and 2 bases at J, leaving 5 bases unmatched. The CDR3 is made up of 15 amino acids. Looked up from germline, CDR1 is SGHRS and CDR2 is YFSETQ. CDR3 protein: CASRPLAANTGELFF. For the CDR3, the DNA is TGCGCCAGCAGACCACTAGCGGCTAACACCGGGGAGCTGTTTTTT.

This clonotype appeared many times. This chain connects TRBV20-1 to TRBJ2-3, with D tentatively TRBD2 (5 bases). Trimming took off 6 bases at V and 2 bases at J, with 15 bases between the two ends. The CDR3 is 14 amino acids. Germline CDR1 DFQATT, CDR2 SNEGSKA (reference sequence). CDR3 nucleotide sequence: TGCAGTGCAAGGACTGAGGGCCTCACAGATACGCAGTATTTT. Translated, it gives CSARTEGLTDTQYF.

Many counts were recorded for this clonotype. The V call is TRBV14, the J call TRBJ2-7, with D unresolved. With 4 bases removed from V and 0 bases from J, the gap between germline ends came to 10 bases. The CDR3 has 14 residues. Germline V gene sequence: CDR1 SGHDN, CDR2 FVKESK. The CDR3 bases are TGTGCCAGCAGCCCCAGACTGAGCTCCTACGAGCAGTACTTC. Translated: CASSPRLSSYEQYF.

This clonotype was observed a few times. The chain recombines TRBV5-6 with TRBJ2-1, with D tentatively TRBD2 (7 bases). The germline V gene encodes CDR1 SGHDT and CDR2 YYEEEE. The ends were cut back, 3 bases at V and 9 bases at J, with 16 bases in the middle. The CDR3 spans 14 residues. The CDR3 protein is CASSSALGGAEQFF. The CDR3 region has the DNA TGTGCCAGCAGCTCCGCCTTAGGGGGGGCTGAGCAGTTCTTC.

The sample holds many counts of this clonotype. This chain connects TRBV12-3 or TRBV12-4 to TRBJ1-1; D is unresolved. Trimming pared 6 bases from V and 5 bases from J, leaving 7 bases between. The CDR3 length is 11 residues. As DNA, the CDR3 is TGTGCCAGCAGCGTGGCTACTGAAGCTTTCTTT. Encoded protein: CASSVATEAFF.

This clonotype was seen repeatedly, ten times or more. The genes are TRBV20-1 and TRBJ2-7, with 16 nucleotides matching TRBD2. Trimming cost V 4 bases and J 6 bases; bases outside gene matches: 6. Germline CDR1 reads DFQATT; CDR2 reads SNEGSKA (reference sequence). The CDR3 totals 15 residues. CDR3 loop: CSATGTSGGAIEQYF. CDR3 nucleotides: TGCAGTGCTACCGGGACTAGCGGGGGGGCCATCGAGCAGTACTTC.

This clonotype has a count of ten or more. This chain links TRBV20-1 with TRBJ1-2, with TRBD1 matching over 9 bases. Germline CDR1 is DFQATT and CDR2 is SNEGSKA (reference sequence). The CDR3 is 15 residues long. V was clipped by 1 base and J by 6 bases; unmatched bases: 9. The CDR3 coding sequence is TGCAGTGCTAGAGGGCTAGGGACAGGGAATAATGGCTACACCTTC. Residues: CSARGLGTGNNGYTF.

This clonotype was seen many times. The V gene is TRBV24-1, the J gene TRBJ1-1, with D unresolved. This CDR3 has 13 amino acids. Germline assignment: CDR1 KGHDR and CDR2 SFDVKD. Trimming took 3 bases from V and 7 from J, leaving 11 bases between them. CDR3 protein: CATSDNNLLEAFF. The DNA of the CDR3 is TGTGCCACCAGTGATAACAACTTGCTTGAAGCTTTCTTT.

This clonotype was recorded many times. V usage is TRBV28 and J usage is TRBJ2-7; the D is unclear. Germline V gene lookup returns CDR1 MDHEN and CDR2 SYDVKM. The CDR3 runs 12 residues. The germline V and J ends were trimmed by 10 bases and 0 bases, with 10 bases remaining between them. CDR3 region: CATTGGSYEQYF. CDR3 nucleotide sequence: TGTGCCACCACGGGTGGCTCCTACGAGCAGTACTTC.

This clonotype was recorded many times. This chain connects TRBV12-3 or TRBV12-4 to TRBJ1-6; the D gene is possibly TRBD1 (5 bases). The V end was cut by 5 bases, the J end by 12 bases, with 20 bases between. The CDR3 length is 15 residues. CDR3 in amino acids: CASSAPGRRVGPLHF. The CDR3 DNA reads as TGTGCCAGCAGTGCCCCGGGACGGCGGGTTGGACCCCTCCACTTT.

This clonotype occurred many times. J is TRBJ2-2 and V is TRBV4-2; TRBD2 matches 8 bases. This CDR3 is built from 18 residues. Per the germline V gene, CDR1 is LGHNA and CDR2 is YNFKEQ. V lost 1 base and J lost 2; bases outside the gene matches: 9. In DNA, the CDR3 is TGTGCCAGCAGCCAAGTCAGGCAACTAGCGGACAACACCGGGGAGCTGTTTTTT. Residues: CASSQVRQLADNTGELFF.

The CDR3 DNA reads as TGTGCCAGTAGCGCCCAACCGGGACAACACGCTTTCTTT. Residues: CASSAQPGQHAFF. The rearrangement joins TRBV7-2 to TRBJ1-1, with D possibly TRBD1 on 6 matching bases. In germline, CDR1 is SGHTA, CDR2 FQGNSA. The CDR3 sequence is 13 residues long. V gave up 9 bases and J gave up 11 bases, with 22 bases separating them.